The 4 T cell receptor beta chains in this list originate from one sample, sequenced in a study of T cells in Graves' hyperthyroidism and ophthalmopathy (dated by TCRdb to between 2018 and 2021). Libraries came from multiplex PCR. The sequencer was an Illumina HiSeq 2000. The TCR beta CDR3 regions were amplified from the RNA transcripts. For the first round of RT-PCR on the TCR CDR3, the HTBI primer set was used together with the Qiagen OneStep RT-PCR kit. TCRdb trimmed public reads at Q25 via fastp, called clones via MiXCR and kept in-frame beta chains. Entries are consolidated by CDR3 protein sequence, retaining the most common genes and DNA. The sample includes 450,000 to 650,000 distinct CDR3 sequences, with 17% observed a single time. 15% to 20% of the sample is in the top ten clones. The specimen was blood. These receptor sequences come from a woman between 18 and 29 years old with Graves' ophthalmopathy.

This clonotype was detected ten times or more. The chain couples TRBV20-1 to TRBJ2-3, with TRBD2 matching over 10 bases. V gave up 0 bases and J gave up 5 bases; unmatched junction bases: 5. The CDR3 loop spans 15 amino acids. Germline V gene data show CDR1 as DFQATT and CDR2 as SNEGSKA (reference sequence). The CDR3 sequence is CSARDNSGGLDTQYF. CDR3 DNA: TGCAGTGCTAGAGATAATAGCGGGGGGTTAGATACGCAGTATTTT.

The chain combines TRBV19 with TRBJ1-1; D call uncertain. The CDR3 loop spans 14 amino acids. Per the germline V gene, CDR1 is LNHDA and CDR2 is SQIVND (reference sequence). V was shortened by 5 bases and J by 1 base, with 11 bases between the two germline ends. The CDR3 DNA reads TGTGCCAGTAGTGGCAGTAGTCCGAACACTGAAGCTTTCTTT. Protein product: CASSGSSPNTEAFF.

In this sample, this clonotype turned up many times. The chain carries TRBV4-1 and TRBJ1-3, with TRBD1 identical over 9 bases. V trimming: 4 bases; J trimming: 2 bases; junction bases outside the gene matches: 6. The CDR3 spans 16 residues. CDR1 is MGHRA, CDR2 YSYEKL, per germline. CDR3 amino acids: CASSPTQGAAGNTIYF. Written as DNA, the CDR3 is TGCGCCAGCAGCCCTACACAGGGGGCCGCTGGAAACACCATATATTTT.

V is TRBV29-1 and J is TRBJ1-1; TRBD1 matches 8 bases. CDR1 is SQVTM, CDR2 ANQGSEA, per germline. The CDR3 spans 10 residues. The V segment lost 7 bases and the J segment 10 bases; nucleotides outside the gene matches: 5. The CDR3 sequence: CSAGQGRAFF. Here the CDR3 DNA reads TGCAGCGCCGGACAGGGACGAGCTTTCTTT.